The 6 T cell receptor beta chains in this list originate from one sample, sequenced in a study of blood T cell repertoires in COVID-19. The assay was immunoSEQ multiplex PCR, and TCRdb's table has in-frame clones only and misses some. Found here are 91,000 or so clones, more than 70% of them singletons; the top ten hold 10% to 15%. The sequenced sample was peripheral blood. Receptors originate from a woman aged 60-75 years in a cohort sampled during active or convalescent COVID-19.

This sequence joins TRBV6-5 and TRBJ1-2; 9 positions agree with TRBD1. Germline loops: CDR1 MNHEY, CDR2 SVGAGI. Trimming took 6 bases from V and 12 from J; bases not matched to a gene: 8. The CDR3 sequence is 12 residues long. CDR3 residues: CASSRDRVINTF. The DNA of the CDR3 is TGTGCCAGCAGCCGGGACAGGGTGATCAACACCTTC.

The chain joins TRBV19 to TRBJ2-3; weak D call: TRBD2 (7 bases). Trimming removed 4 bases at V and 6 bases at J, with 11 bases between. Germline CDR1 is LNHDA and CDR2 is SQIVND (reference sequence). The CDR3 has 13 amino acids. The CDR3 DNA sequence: TGTGCCAGTAGTAGCGGGGGCGGGGATACGCAGTATTTT. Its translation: CASSSGGGDTQYF.

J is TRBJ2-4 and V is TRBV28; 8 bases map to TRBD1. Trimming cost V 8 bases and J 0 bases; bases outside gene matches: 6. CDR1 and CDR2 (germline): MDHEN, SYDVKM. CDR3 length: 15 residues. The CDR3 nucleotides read TGTGCCAGCTCCCCACAGGGGGAAGCCAAAAACATTCAGTACTTC. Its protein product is CASSPQGEAKNIQYF.

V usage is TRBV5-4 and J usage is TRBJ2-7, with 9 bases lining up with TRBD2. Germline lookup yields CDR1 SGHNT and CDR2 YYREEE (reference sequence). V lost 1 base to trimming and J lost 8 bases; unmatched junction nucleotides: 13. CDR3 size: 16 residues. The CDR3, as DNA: TGTGCCAGCAGCTTGCCGGGACTAGCTTGGGGAGGGAAGCAGTACTTC. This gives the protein CASSLPGLAWGGKQYF.

The CDR3 bases are TGCAGTGCGAGTCCCACTTCAGGGGCCGACGAGCAGTACTTC. Its translation is CSASPTSGADEQYF. The chain links TRBV20-1 to TRBJ2-7, with D possibly matching TRBD1 (6 bases). This CDR3 region has 14 residues. The germline gives CDR1 DFQATT, CDR2 SNEGSKA (reference sequence). Trimming took off 6 bases at V and 5 bases at J, with 20 bases between the two ends.

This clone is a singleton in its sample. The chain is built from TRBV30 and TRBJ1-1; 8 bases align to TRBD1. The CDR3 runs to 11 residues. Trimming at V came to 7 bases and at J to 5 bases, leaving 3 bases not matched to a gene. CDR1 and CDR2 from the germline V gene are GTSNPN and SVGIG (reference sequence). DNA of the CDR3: TGTGCCTCCCAGGGGGCGACTGAAGCTTTCTTT. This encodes CASQGATEAFF.